This passage covers 9 T cell receptor beta chains from one sample sequenced in a study of beta chain features in type 1 diabetes. Notes on the study in general: Among all four CD4+ subsets, Type 1 diabetes patients had TCRB CDR3s that were moderately but significantly shorter.

Expressed TCRB transcripts were sequenced after all isolated RNA was converted to cDNA. Using immunoSEQ multiplex PCR, the repertoire was profiled, and TCRdb retains in-frame clones only, with some absent. The profile covers 550,000 to 850,000 clones, with around an eighth appearing a single time and 0.02% to 0.025% taken by the ten largest. Antigens for these TCRs are unknown. Sequencing was performed on naive CD4+ T cells from blood. Receptors were obtained from a man aged 18 to 30 with type 1 diabetes.

The rearrangement uses TRBV6-6 and TRBJ2-1; TRBD2 matches at 10 bases. CDR3 length equals 15 residues. CDR1 and CDR2 (germline): MNHNY, SVGAGI (reference sequence). V gave up 2 bases and J gave up 10 bases; unmatched junction bases: 8. For the CDR3, the DNA is TGTGCCAGCAGTTACCCTAGCGGGGGTGCACCGGAGCAGTTCTTC. Translation: CASSYPSGGAPEQFF.

V is TRBV6-5 and J is TRBJ1-2, with a tentative D call TRBD1 (6 bases). Looked up from germline, CDR1 is MNHEY and CDR2 is SVGAGI. The CDR3 has 15 amino acids. V lost 6 bases and J lost 5, with 19 bases in between. The CDR3 loop is CASRSLDRKGYGYTF. The CDR3 DNA is TGTGCCAGCAGGTCTCTGGACAGAAAAGGGTATGGCTACACCTTC.

This clone was counted only a few times. The chain employs TRBV30 and TRBJ1-5, with D tentatively TRBD1 (6 bases). Germline V gene sequence: CDR1 GTSNPN, CDR2 SVGIG (reference sequence). The CDR3 is made up of 15 amino acids. Deletions cut 4 bases from V and 5 bases from J, with 18 bases between. In DNA form, the CDR3 reads TGTGCCTGGATGGGGAAGGGGGAGTCATATCAGCCCCAGCATTTT. Encoded protein: CAWMGKGESYQPQHF.

As regards this clone: Other DNA sequences in this specimen translate into the identical CDR3. The chain recombines TRBV6-5 with TRBJ2-1; TRBD2 aligns across 8 bases. The V gene end was trimmed by 0 bases and the J gene end by 3 bases; junction bases not matched to a gene: 1. This CDR3 region has 15 residues. The germline gives CDR1 MNHEY, CDR2 SVGAGI. Written as DNA, the CDR3 is TGTGCCAGCAGTTACTCAGGGACTAGCTACAATGAGCAGTTCTTC. Translated: CASSYSGTSYNEQFF.

This chain uses TRBV7-8 with TRBJ2-7; 8 bases map to TRBD2. The V segment lost 1 base and the J segment 2 bases; nucleotides outside the gene matches: 7. CDR3 length: 16 residues. Germline V gene data show CDR1 as SGHVS and CDR2 as FQNEAQ. The chain's CDR3 is CASSLEASGPTYEQYF. The CDR3 nucleotides are TGTGCCAGCAGCTTAGAGGCTAGCGGGCCCACCTACGAGCAGTACTTC.

This chain links TRBV19 with TRBJ2-7; D may correspond to TRBD1 or TRBD2 (6 bases each). V lost 0 bases to trimming and J lost 2 bases, with 14 bases between them. Germline CDR1 LNHDA, CDR2 SQIVND (reference sequence). CDR3 length: 16 amino acids. The CDR3 DNA sequence: TGTGCCAGTAGTATAGATGGAGGGGGATCACCCTACGAGCAGTACTTC. Translation: CASSIDGGGSPYEQYF.

This clone was observed a handful of times. The chain employs TRBV6-5 and TRBJ2-5; no reliable D call. The CDR3 sequence is 13 residues long. Per germline, CDR1 MNHEY and CDR2 SVGAGI. Trimming removed 6 bases at V and 5 bases at J, with 13 bases between. The CDR3 nucleotides read TGTGCCAGCAGAAACACCCCTCCGGAGACCCAGTACTTC. It is translated as CASRNTPPETQYF.

This sequence joins TRBV11-2 and TRBJ1-6; D perhaps matches TRBD1 (5 bases). This CDR3 region has 13 residues. Trimming removed 8 bases from V and 9 bases from J, with 14 bases in between. Per the germline V gene, CDR1 is SGHAT and CDR2 is FQNNGV. The CDR3 nucleotides read TGTGCCAGCGACATTGGGGCGAGTTCACCCCTCCACTTT. Translation: CASDIGASSPLHF. The variable domain in full, completed from reference TRBV11-2 and TRBJ1-6, reads EAGVAQSPRYKIIEKRQSVAFWCNPISGHATLYWYQQILGQGPKLLIQFQNNGVVDDSQLPKDRFSAERLKGVDSTLKIQPAKLEDSAVYLCASDIGASSPLHFGNGTRLTVT.

This rearrangement joins TRBV28 to TRBJ2-4, with D hard to call. Trimming removed 2 bases at V and 0 bases at J, with 14 bases between. From germline, CDR1 is MDHEN and CDR2 SYDVKM. This CDR3 spans 17 amino acids. The chain's CDR3 is CASSLSPQPLAKNIQYF. For the CDR3, the DNA is TGTGCCAGCAGTTTAAGTCCACAGCCCTTAGCCAAAAACATTCAGTACTTC.